The 29 T cell receptor beta chains listed next were all sequenced from one sample in a study of T cells expressing NK-cell markers. TCRdb re-called the 5' RACE reads, yielding one record per CDR3 amino acid sequence without DNA. The sample has about 150,000 distinct CDR3 sequences. The sample was blood T cells: a sorted CD56 or NKG2C T cell subset, CD4+ or CD8+ T cells, or bulk PBMC T cells (not recorded which). Receptor source: a man aged 18 to 30 in good health.

The V call is TRBV27, the J call TRBJ2-7; TCRdb reports TRBD2, a call that lacks DNA to check it against. Germline V gives CDR1 MNHEY, CDR2 SMNVEV (reference sequence). The CDR3 is made up of 13 amino acids. This chain's CDR3 is CASSGEGEDEQYF.

The chain is built from TRBV30 and TRBJ2-2. This CDR3 is 11 amino acids long. Germline values: CDR1 GTSNPN, CDR2 SVGIG (reference sequence). The CDR3 sequence is CACTEGGELFF.

This rearrangement joins TRBV5-1 to TRBJ2-3; TCRdb returns TRBD2, unconfirmable since there is no DNA. This CDR3 comprises 15 residues. The V gene's germline CDR1 is SGHRS and CDR2 YFSETQ. CDR3 protein: CASSLETISTDTQYF.

The V and J genes are TRBV12-3 or TRBV12-4 and TRBJ1-1. The CDR3 totals 12 residues. CDR3 residues: CASSLGLIEAFF.

The J gene is TRBJ2-1, the V gene TRBV11-2; there is no DNA to check the TCRdb D call of TRBD1. This CDR3 is 12 amino acids long. Germline CDR1 and CDR2: SGHAT and FQNNGV. This CDR3 reads CASSWGEDEQFF.

The chain couples TRBV3-1 to TRBJ2-5; without DNA, the TCRdb call of TRBD2 cannot be checked. The CDR3 totals 17 residues. Per germline, CDR1 LGHDT and CDR2 YNNKEL (reference sequence). CDR3 amino acids: CASSQEMGDLYQETQYF.

This chain links TRBV10-3 with TRBJ1-1; with no DNA, the TCRdb D assignment of TRBD1 cannot be verified. CDR3 length equals 13 residues. Germline V gene data show CDR1 as ENHRY and CDR2 as SYGVKD. The CDR3 sequence is CAISESKGQGAFF.

The chain links TRBV11-2 to TRBJ2-1. The CDR3 spans 12 residues. Germline V gene sequence: CDR1 SGHAT, CDR2 FQNNGV. This CDR3 reads CASSLGKREQFF. Looking up the rest from reference TRBV11-2 and TRBJ2-1 gives the full variable domain: EAGVAQSPRYKIIEKRQSVAFWCNPISGHATLYWYQQILGQGPKLLIQFQNNGVVDDSQLPKDRFSAERLKGVDSTLKIQPAKLEDSAVYLCASSLGKREQFFGPGTRLTVL.

The V call is TRBV5-1, the J call TRBJ2-1; the D gene TCRdb calls, TRBD2, cannot be checked with no DNA. CDR3 length: 14 residues. Germline CDR1 and CDR2: SGHRS and YFSETQ. This CDR3 is CASSLTAGRDEQFF.

V usage is TRBV13 and J usage is TRBJ2-2; TCRdb names TRBD1, which stays unverified in the absence of DNA. This CDR3 contains 15 residues. The germline V gene encodes CDR1 PRHDT and CDR2 FYEKMQ (reference sequence). The CDR3 sequence: CASSPAGENTGELFF.

The chain is built from TRBV11-2 and TRBJ1-5; TCRdb's D gene call, TRBD1, goes unchecked for lack of DNA. CDR1 is SGHAT, CDR2 FQNNGV, per germline. This CDR3 contains 15 residues. This CDR3 is CASSLDHGAAQPQHF.

The gene calls are TRBV27 and TRBJ1-2; TCRdb lists TRBD1, though no DNA is available to test this call. The CDR3 contains 12 residues. Germline lookup yields CDR1 MNHEY and CDR2 SMNVEV (reference sequence). CDR3 amino acids: CASSGVTGGYTF.

The CDR3 loop reads CASRDSSVEKLFF. The V and J genes are TRBV6-1 and TRBJ2-2; TCRdb's D gene call, TRBD1, goes unchecked for lack of DNA. This CDR3 contains 13 residues. CDR1 MNHNS and CDR2 SASEGT come from the germline V gene.

V gene TRBV28 combines with J gene TRBJ2-3; TCRdb names TRBD1, which stays unverified in the absence of DNA. Germline V lookup: CDR1 MDHEN, CDR2 SYDVKM. CDR3 length: 14 residues. The CDR3 reads CASSQDGAVDTQYF.

Here the CDR3 reads CASSLSGTGGFGETQYF. This sequence joins TRBV5-6 and TRBJ2-5; TCRdb selects TRBD1, and the lack of DNA leaves this call unchecked. This CDR3 is 17 amino acids long. Germline V gene sequence: CDR1 SGHDT, CDR2 YYEEEE.

The V call is TRBV28, the J call TRBJ2-1; as DNA is missing, the TRBD1 call by TCRdb cannot be tested. The CDR3 extends over 13 amino acids. Germline CDR1 reads MDHEN; CDR2 reads SYDVKM. The CDR3 loop is CASIHRDNNEQFF. The full variable domain, its missing parts supplied by reference TRBV28 and TRBJ2-1, is DVKVTQSSRYLVKRTGEKVFLECVQDMDHENMFWYRQDPGLGLRLIYFSYDVKMKEKGDIPEGYSVSREKKERFSLILESASTNQTSMYLCASIHRDNNEQFFGPGTRLTVL.

This chain uses TRBV10-3 with TRBJ2-3; without DNA, the TCRdb call of TRBD2 cannot be checked. Germline CDR1 reads ENHRY; CDR2 reads SYGVKD. This CDR3 has 16 residues. CDR3 amino acids: CAIRGLAGGPGDTQYF.

The rearrangement uses TRBV9 and TRBJ2-1. In germline, CDR1 is SGDLS, CDR2 YYNGEE. This CDR3 has 15 residues. The chain's CDR3 is CASSVELSPHNEQFF.

V is TRBV9 and J is TRBJ2-1; TCRdb lists TRBD2, though no DNA is available to test this call. This CDR3 has 15 residues. Per germline, CDR1 SGDLS and CDR2 YYNGEE. This CDR3 reads CASSLGTLGVDEQFF. Variable domain in full (rest from reference TRBV9 and TRBJ2-1): DSGVTQTPKHLITATGQRVTLRCSPRSGDLSVYWYQQSLDQGLQFLIQYYNGEERAKGNILERFSAQQFPDLHSELNLSSLELGDSALYFCASSLGTLGVDEQFFGPGTRLTVL.

The chain couples TRBV14 to TRBJ2-2. The CDR3 is 13 residues long. Germline V gives CDR1 SGHDN, CDR2 FVKESK. CDR3: CASSQQKTGELFF.

The genes are TRBV19 and TRBJ2-1; TCRdb indicates TRBD1, and absent DNA this call remains unverified. CDR1 is LNHDA, CDR2 SQIVND, per germline (reference sequence). This CDR3 region has 13 residues. CDR3 residues: CASSIVTGGEQFF.

The CDR3 spells CSVYTDGKEFF. The chain recombines TRBV29-1 with TRBJ2-1; the TCRdb D gene call, TRBD1, has no DNA to confirm it. The length of the CDR3 is 11 residues. Per germline, CDR1 SQVTM and CDR2 ANQGSEA.

The V gene is TRBV12-3 or TRBV12-4, the J gene TRBJ1-5; absent DNA, TCRdb's TRBD1 call cannot be checked. The length of the CDR3 is 13 residues. The CDR3 is CASSFGDVQPQHF.

The chain is built from TRBV28 and TRBJ2-1; TCRdb indicates TRBD1, and absent DNA this call remains unverified. The CDR3 runs 14 residues. The germline V gene encodes CDR1 MDHEN and CDR2 SYDVKM. The CDR3 protein is CASSPVGGTGEQFF.

The chain joins TRBV15 to TRBJ1-5. The CDR3 runs 15 residues. The germline gives CDR1 LNHNV, CDR2 YYDKDF (reference sequence). The CDR3 loop is CATSRTDGSNQPQHF. Using reference TRBV15 and TRBJ1-5 for the parts outside the CDR3, the full variable domain is DAMVIQNPRYQVTQFGKPVTLSCSQTLNHNVMYWYQQKSSQAPKLLFHYYDKDFNNEADTPDNFQSRRPNTSFCFLDIRSPGLGDTAMYLCATSRTDGSNQPQHFGDGTRLSIL.

The chain couples TRBV7-9 to TRBJ2-2; TCRdb lists TRBD1, though no DNA is available to test this call. Germline V gives CDR1 SEHNR, CDR2 FQNEAQ (reference sequence). This CDR3 region has 16 residues. CDR3 sequence: CASSSLGQPNTGELFF.

This rearrangement joins TRBV4-3 to TRBJ2-3; the TCRdb call, TRBD2, lacks DNA for checking. Germline lookup yields CDR1 LGHNA and CDR2 YSLEER. This CDR3 is 16 amino acids long. CDR3 amino acids: CASSQGLAGITDTQYF.

J is TRBJ2-2 and V is TRBV29-1; the D call from TCRdb, TRBD2, cannot be confirmed without DNA. Germline-derived CDR1 and CDR2 are SQVTM and ANQGSEA. This CDR3 has 16 residues. The CDR3 sequence: CSVAGLAGINTGELFF.

The chain recombines TRBV27 with TRBJ2-5; TCRdb gives TRBD1 as the D gene, but with no DNA this cannot be confirmed. Per the germline V gene, CDR1 is MNHEY and CDR2 is SMNVEV (reference sequence). The CDR3 spans 14 residues. CDR3: CASSLGQGQETQYF.